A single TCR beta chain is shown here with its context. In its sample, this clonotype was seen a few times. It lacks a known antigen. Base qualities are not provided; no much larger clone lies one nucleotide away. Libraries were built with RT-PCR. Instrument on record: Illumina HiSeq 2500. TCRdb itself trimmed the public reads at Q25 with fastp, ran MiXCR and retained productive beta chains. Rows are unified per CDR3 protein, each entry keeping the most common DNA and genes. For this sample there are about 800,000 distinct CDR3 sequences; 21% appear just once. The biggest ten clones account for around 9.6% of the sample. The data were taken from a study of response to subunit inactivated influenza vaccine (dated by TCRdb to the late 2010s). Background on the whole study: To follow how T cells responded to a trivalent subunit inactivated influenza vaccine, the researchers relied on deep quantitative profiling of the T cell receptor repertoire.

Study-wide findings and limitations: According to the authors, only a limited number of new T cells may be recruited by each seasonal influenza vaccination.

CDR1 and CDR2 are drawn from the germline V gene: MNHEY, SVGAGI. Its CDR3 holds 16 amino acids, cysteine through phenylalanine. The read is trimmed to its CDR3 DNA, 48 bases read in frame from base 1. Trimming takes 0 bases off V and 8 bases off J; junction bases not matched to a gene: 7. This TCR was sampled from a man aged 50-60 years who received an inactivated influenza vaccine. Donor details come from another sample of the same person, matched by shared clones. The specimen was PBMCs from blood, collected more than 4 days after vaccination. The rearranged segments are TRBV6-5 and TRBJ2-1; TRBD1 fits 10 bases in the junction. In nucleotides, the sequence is TGTGCCAGCAGTTACTCGGGACAGGGGTCTCGCCATGAGCAGTTCTTC. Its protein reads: CASSYSGQGSRHEQFF.